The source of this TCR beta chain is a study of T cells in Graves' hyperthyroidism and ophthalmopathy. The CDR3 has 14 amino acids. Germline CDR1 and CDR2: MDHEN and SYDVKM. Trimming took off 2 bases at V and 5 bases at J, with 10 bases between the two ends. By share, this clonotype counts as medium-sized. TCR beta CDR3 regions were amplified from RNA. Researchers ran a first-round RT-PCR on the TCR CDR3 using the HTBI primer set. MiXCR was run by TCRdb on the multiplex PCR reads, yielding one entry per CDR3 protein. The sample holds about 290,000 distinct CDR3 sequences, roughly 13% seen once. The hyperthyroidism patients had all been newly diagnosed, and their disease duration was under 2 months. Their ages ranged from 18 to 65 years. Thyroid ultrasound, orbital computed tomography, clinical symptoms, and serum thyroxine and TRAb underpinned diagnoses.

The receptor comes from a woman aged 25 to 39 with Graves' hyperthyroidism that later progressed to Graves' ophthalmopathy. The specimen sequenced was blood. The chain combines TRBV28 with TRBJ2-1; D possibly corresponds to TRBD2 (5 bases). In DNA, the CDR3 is TGTGCCAGCAGTTTACTAGCCGCCGACAATGAGCAGTTCTTC. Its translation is CASSLLAADNEQFF.